These 32 T cell receptor beta chains were all obtained from the same sample, sequenced in a study of blood T cell repertoires in COVID-19. The method was immunoSEQ multiplex PCR; TCRdb's version includes in-frame clones alone and lacks a portion of them. The data show about 170,000 clones, 80% to 85% seen once. Specimen: peripheral blood. Receptors were obtained from a man aged 70-80 years with active or convalescent COVID-19.

This clone was picked up one time. The rearrangement uses TRBV27 and TRBJ2-7, with 10 bases matching TRBD1. V was pared by 5 bases and J by 4 bases, with 8 bases of the junction left unmatched. The germline gives CDR1 MNHEY, CDR2 SMNVEV (reference sequence). The CDR3 spans 15 residues. CDR3 coding DNA: TGTGCCAGCAGTAAGACAGGGGGCGAAGAATACGAGCAGTACTTC. Protein product: CASSKTGGEEYEQYF.

The rearrangement joins TRBV10-2 to TRBJ1-3; no firm D call. Germline CDR1 reads WSHSY; CDR2 reads SAAADI. This CDR3 region has 12 residues. V dropped 10 bases and J dropped 0 bases, with 7 bases sitting between them. CDR3 protein: CATRGSGNTIYF. Written as DNA, the CDR3 is TGCGCCACCCGGGGCTCTGGAAACACCATATATTTT.

The chain has TRBV10-1 and TRBJ2-3; 10 positions agree with TRBD2. J lost 3 bases, V lost 4 bases, and 1 base had no gene match. Germline CDR1 reads WNHNN; CDR2 reads SYGVQD (reference sequence). The CDR3 sequence is 14 residues long. The CDR3 DNA reads TGCGCCAGCAGTGCTAGCGGGGGTACAGATACGCAGTATTTT. Protein: CASSASGGTDTQYF.

The rearrangement joins TRBV6-5 to TRBJ1-2, with 9 bases that match TRBD1. J lost 4 bases, V lost 4 bases, and 10 bases had no gene match. CDR3 size: 16 residues. From germline, CDR1 is MNHEY and CDR2 SVGAGI. The CDR3 spells CASSLSGTGSPYGYTF. CDR3 bases: TGTGCCAGCAGTTTGTCGGGGACAGGGTCCCCCTATGGCTACACCTTC.

The chain couples TRBV4-1 to TRBJ2-1; no clear D. The length of the CDR3 is 16 residues. V was pared by 1 base and J by 2 bases, with 12 bases between. From germline, CDR1 is MGHRA and CDR2 YSYEKL. CDR3 in amino acids: CASSQGHTVPYNEQFF. Written as DNA, the CDR3 is TGCGCCAGCAGCCAAGGCCACACAGTACCCTACAATGAGCAGTTCTTC.

V usage is TRBV6-5 and J usage is TRBJ1-4; possibly TRBD1 for D (5 bases). CDR1 is MNHEY, CDR2 SVGAGI, per germline. There are 15 residues in the CDR3. The V end lost 6 bases, the J end lost 4 bases, and 15 bases lay between the germline ends. The CDR3, as DNA: TGTGCCAGCAGGCATTTCAGGGCTCATAATGAAAAACTGTTTTTT. Translated, it gives CASRHFRAHNEKLFF.

The chain couples TRBV29-1 to TRBJ2-1; 10 bases fit TRBD2. Germline V gene sequence: CDR1 SQVTM, CDR2 ANQGSEA. V lost 2 bases to trimming and J lost 7 bases; unmatched junction nucleotides: 11. The CDR3 contains 16 residues. CDR3 nucleotide sequence: TGCAGCGTTGAAAGGGGTGATAGCGGGAGGTGGAATGAGCAGTTCTTC. This codes for CSVERGDSGRWNEQFF.

This clone appeared a single time. V usage is TRBV7-8 and J usage is TRBJ1-1; no definite D call. From germline, CDR1 is SGHVS and CDR2 FQNEAQ. The V end was cut by 3 bases, the J end by 4 bases, with 15 bases between. The CDR3 loop spans 15 amino acids. CDR3 residues: CASSLEPRAGTEAFF. CDR3 DNA: TGTGCCAGCAGCTTGGAGCCTAGGGCGGGCACTGAAGCTTTCTTT.

This chain connects TRBV27 to TRBJ2-1, with D maybe TRBD2 (6 bases). Germline CDR1 is MNHEY and CDR2 is SMNVEV (reference sequence). V lost 6 bases and J lost 0, with 15 bases in between. CDR3 length: 16 amino acids. CDR3 in amino acids: CASRTLAASSYNEQFF. The CDR3 DNA reads TGTGCCAGCAGGACTTTAGCGGCCAGCTCCTACAATGAGCAGTTCTTC.

The rearrangement joins TRBV7-9 to TRBJ2-5; 9 bases are shared with TRBD2. In germline, CDR1 is SEHNR, CDR2 FQNEAQ (reference sequence). CDR3 length: 14 residues. J was trimmed by 1 base and V by 5 bases; bases with no gene match: 2. The CDR3 region is CASSVTSGQETQYF. CDR3 DNA: TGTGCCAGCAGCGTGACTAGCGGCCAAGAGACCCAGTACTTC.

This clone was counted between two and nine times. This chain joins TRBV6-5 and TRBJ1-1; D possibly corresponds to TRBD1 (6 bases). Trimming stripped 5 bases from V and 5 bases from J, with 12 bases between. The CDR3 has 13 amino acids. The germline V gene encodes CDR1 MNHEY and CDR2 SVGAGI. The CDR3 reads CASSTTGRTEAFF. The DNA of the CDR3 is TGTGCCAGCAGTACTACAGGGCGGACTGAAGCTTTCTTT.

The CDR3 nucleotides read TGCGCCAGCAGCTTGGGTGGCAGGGCGTCCTACGAGCAGTACTTC. Translated: CASSLGGRASYEQYF. This sequence joins TRBV5-1 and TRBJ2-7, with a possible D match to TRBD1 (5 bases). Trimming pared 0 bases from V and 1 base from J, leaving 11 bases between. The germline V gene encodes CDR1 SGHRS and CDR2 YFSETQ. The CDR3 is made up of 15 amino acids.

V usage is TRBV7-6 and J usage is TRBJ2-3; 7 bases are shared with TRBD1. Germline loops: CDR1 SGHVS, CDR2 FNYEAQ. The trim removed 4 bases at V and 2 bases at J, leaving 6 bases unmatched. CDR3 length: 15 residues. The CDR3 DNA reads as TGTGCCAGCAGCTATGGAGACAGGGACACAGATACGCAGTATTTT. Protein sequence: CASSYGDRDTDTQYF. The variable domain in full, with the rest retrieved from reference TRBV7-6 and TRBJ2-3, is GAGVSQSPRYKVTKRGQDVALRCDPISGHVSLYWYRQALGQGPEFLTYFNYEAQQDKSGLPNDRFSAERPEGSISTLTIQRTEQRDSAMYRCASSYGDRDTDTQYFGPGTRLTVL.

CDR3 DNA: TGTGCCAGCAGCCAAAGTGTGGCCTCGGAGACCCAGTACTTC. Its translation: CASSQSVASETQYF. V and J are TRBV5-5 and TRBJ2-5, with unresolved D. CDR1 is SGHKS, CDR2 YYEKEE, per germline (reference sequence). V lost 4 bases to trimming and J lost 5 bases, with 15 bases between them. The CDR3 spans 14 residues.

The gene calls are TRBV28 and TRBJ2-7; D might be TRBD2 (5 bases). This CDR3 has 14 amino acids. The germline gives CDR1 MDHEN, CDR2 SYDVKM. Trimming removed 1 base at V and 0 bases at J, with 7 bases between. The chain's CDR3 is CASSLYRGSYEQYF. The DNA for the CDR3 is TGTGCCAGCAGTTTATATCGGGGCTCCTACGAGCAGTACTTC.

This chain links TRBV4-1 with TRBJ2-5; 7 positions agree with TRBD1. This CDR3 comprises 17 residues. Germline V gene data show CDR1 as MGHRA and CDR2 as YSYEKL. V was pared by 4 bases and J by 0 bases, with 11 bases of the junction left unmatched. The CDR3 sequence: CASSRLWDSPYQETQYF. The CDR3 DNA reads as TGCGCCAGCAGCCGACTTTGGGACAGCCCGTACCAAGAGACCCAGTACTTC.

The rearrangement links TRBV20-1 to TRBJ2-5; D is perhaps TRBD2 (6 bases). Germline lookup yields CDR1 DFQATT and CDR2 SNEGSKA (reference sequence). Trimming pared 3 bases from V and 1 base from J, leaving 9 bases between. This CDR3 has 13 amino acids. The CDR3 reads CSASGTVQETQYF. CDR3 nucleotides: TGCAGTGCTAGTGGGACTGTCCAAGAGACCCAGTACTTC.

V gene TRBV3-1 (or the pseudogene TRBV3-2) combines with J gene TRBJ2-7, with 9 bases that match TRBD2. This CDR3 contains 11 residues. Losses at the gene ends were 1 base for V and 12 bases for J; bases not matched to a gene: 1. CDR1 and CDR2 from the germline V gene are LGHDT and YNNKEL (reference sequence). CDR3 region: CASSQGTSAYF. DNA for the CDR3: TGTGCCAGCAGCCAAGGGACTAGCGCGTACTTC.

The rearrangement uses TRBV19 and TRBJ1-1; no definite D call. The CDR3 covers 13 residues. Trimming took off 4 bases at V and 0 bases at J, with 6 bases between the two ends. Germline V CDR1 and CDR2: LNHDA, SQIVND (reference sequence). CDR3 loop: CASSRPMNTEAFF. The CDR3 DNA reads TGTGCCAGTAGTAGGCCCATGAACACTGAAGCTTTCTTT.

The genes are TRBV7-8 and TRBJ2-1; D gene uncertain. The CDR3 runs 13 residues. Per germline, CDR1 SGHVS and CDR2 FQNEAQ. V was cut by 4 bases and J by 9 bases, with 13 bases left in between. Written as DNA, the CDR3 is TGTGCCAGCAGCTCCCCGACTCTGGGTGAGCAGTTCTTC. Its protein product is CASSSPTLGEQFF.

CDR3 nucleotide sequence: TGTGCCAGTTTGGGGGGGGATACTAATGAAAAACTGTTTTTT. It encodes CASLGGDTNEKLFF. V gene TRBV19 combines with J gene TRBJ1-4; maybe TRBD1 (5 bases). This CDR3 comprises 14 residues. The germline V gene has CDR1 LNHDA and CDR2 SQIVND (reference sequence). V was trimmed by 8 bases and J by 2 bases, leaving 12 bases between them.

CDR3 amino acids: CASGRRQGVIGYTF. The DNA of the CDR3 is TGTGCCAGCGGCCGGAGACAGGGGGTGATTGGCTACACCTTC. The chain employs TRBV6-2 or TRBV6-3 and TRBJ1-2; TRBD1 matches 9 bases. V gave up 8 bases and J gave up 7 bases; unmatched junction bases: 11. The germline CDR1 and CDR2 sequences are MNHEY and SVGEGT. The CDR3 totals 14 residues.

This chain connects TRBV4-1 to TRBJ1-5; 9 nucleotides agree with TRBD1. The CDR3 contains 17 residues. Germline values: CDR1 MGHRA, CDR2 YSYEKL. The trim removed 3 bases at V and 2 bases at J, leaving 8 bases unmatched. The DNA of the CDR3 is TGCGCCAGCAGCCAGGGGGACAGGGATAGGGGCAATCAGCCCCAGCATTTT. As protein: CASSQGDRDRGNQPQHF.

This clone was seen a handful of times. The genes are TRBV24-1 and TRBJ1-5, with D possibly TRBD1 on 6 matching bases. Germline assignment: CDR1 KGHDR and CDR2 SFDVKD. This CDR3 is 12 amino acids long. The ends were cut back, 12 bases at V and 11 bases at J, with 19 bases in the middle. CDR3 bases: TGTGCCGTGCAGGGGACGAGATGGGCCCAGCATTTT. Encoded protein: CAVQGTRWAQHF.

The count of this clone is one. The V and J genes are TRBV6-1 and TRBJ2-3; 11 nucleotides match TRBD2. CDR3 length: 18 residues. J gave up 0 bases and V 1 base, and 6 bases lay outside the gene matches. CDR1 and CDR2 from the germline V gene are MNHNS and SASEGT. The CDR3 reads CASSEGGTSGVSTDTQYF. The CDR3 DNA reads TGTGCCAGCAGTGAAGGGGGGACTAGCGGAGTTAGCACAGATACGCAGTATTTT.

This chain links TRBV9 with TRBJ2-6; D is perhaps TRBD2 (6 bases). Between the trimmed V and J ends, which lost 0 bases and 0 bases, there was a span of 16 bases. The CDR3 is 19 amino acids. Per the germline V gene, CDR1 is SGDLS and CDR2 is YYNGEE. The DNA for the CDR3 is TGTGCCAGCAGCGTAGATGAGGAGGGGCCGCCCTCTGGGGCCAACGTCCTGACTTTC. Protein product: CASSVDEEGPPSGANVLTF.

CDR3 in amino acids: CASSLSSARPPDTQYF. The CDR3 bases are TGTGCCAGCAGCTTAAGTAGCGCACGTCCTCCGGATACGCAGTATTTT. The V and J genes are TRBV7-3 and TRBJ2-3; D is perhaps TRBD2 (5 bases). V was cut by 1 base and J by 6 bases, with 17 bases left in between. The CDR3 runs 16 residues. Germline V lookup: CDR1 SGHTA, CDR2 FQGTGA.

This chain uses TRBV5-5 with TRBJ2-7; TRBD1 agrees at 12 bases. The germline CDR1 and CDR2 sequences are SGHKS and YYEKEE (reference sequence). CDR3 length: 15 residues. Losses at the gene ends were 5 bases for V and 3 bases for J; bases not matched to a gene: 6. The CDR3 DNA follows: TGTGCCAGCAGACCGGGACAGGGGGCCTTCTACGAGCAGTACTTC. It codes for CASRPGQGAFYEQYF.

The J gene is TRBJ1-3, the V gene TRBV19; 7 bases match TRBD1. The length of the CDR3 is 15 residues. Unmatched junction bases numbered 6, after V lost 5 bases and J lost 2 bases. Germline V gene sequence: CDR1 LNHDA, CDR2 SQIVND (reference sequence). The CDR3 sequence is CASSHRQGTGNTIYF. Here the CDR3 DNA reads TGTGCCAGTAGTCATCGACAGGGTACTGGAAACACCATATATTTT.

This clone was seen ten or more times. The rearrangement uses TRBV10-2 and TRBJ2-5; D is possibly TRBD1 (6 bases). Trimming removed 6 bases at V and 2 bases at J, with 10 bases between. This CDR3 contains 13 residues. Germline loops: CDR1 WSHSY, CDR2 SAAADI. This CDR3 is CASRRGIQETQYF. For the CDR3, the DNA is TGCGCCAGCAGGAGGGGGATTCAAGAGACCCAGTACTTC.

The V and J genes are TRBV29-1 and TRBJ1-2, with no clear D. V shed 3 bases and J shed 0 bases, with 5 bases lying between them. CDR1 and CDR2 from the germline V gene are SQVTM and ANQGSEA. CDR3 length equals 12 residues. CDR3 nucleotides: TGCAGCGTTGATTTATCTAACTATGGCTACACCTTC. Translation gives CSVDLSNYGYTF.

This clone appeared a few times. V and J are TRBV5-1 and TRBJ2-1; D call uncertain. V was trimmed by 4 bases and J by 5 bases, leaving 13 bases between them. Germline V CDR1 and CDR2: SGHRS, YFSETQ. This CDR3 is 14 amino acids long. The CDR3 spells CASSPPEPDNEQFF. The DNA for the CDR3 is TGCGCCAGCAGCCCCCCGGAGCCCGACAATGAGCAGTTCTTC.